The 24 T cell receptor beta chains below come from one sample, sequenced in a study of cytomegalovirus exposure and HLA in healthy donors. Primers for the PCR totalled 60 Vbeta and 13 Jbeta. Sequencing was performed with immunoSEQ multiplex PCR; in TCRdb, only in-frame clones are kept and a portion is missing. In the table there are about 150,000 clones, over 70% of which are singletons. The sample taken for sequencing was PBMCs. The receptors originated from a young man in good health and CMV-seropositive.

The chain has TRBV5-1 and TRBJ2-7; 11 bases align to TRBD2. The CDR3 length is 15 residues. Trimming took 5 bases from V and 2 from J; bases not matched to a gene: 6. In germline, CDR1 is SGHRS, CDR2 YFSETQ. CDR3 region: CASRPTSGRTYEQYF. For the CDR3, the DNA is TGCGCCAGCAGGCCAACTAGCGGGAGAACCTACGAGCAGTACTTC.

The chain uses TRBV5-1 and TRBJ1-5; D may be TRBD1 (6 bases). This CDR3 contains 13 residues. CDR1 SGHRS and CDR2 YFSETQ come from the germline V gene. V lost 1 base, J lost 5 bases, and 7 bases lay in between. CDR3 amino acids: CASSLTGYQPQHF. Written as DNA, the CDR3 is TGCGCCAGCAGCTTGACAGGGTATCAGCCCCAGCATTTT.

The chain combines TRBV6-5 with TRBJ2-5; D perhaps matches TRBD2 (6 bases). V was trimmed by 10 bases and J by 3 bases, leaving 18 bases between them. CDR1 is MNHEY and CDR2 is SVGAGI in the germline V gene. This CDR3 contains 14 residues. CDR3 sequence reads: CATARETREETQYF. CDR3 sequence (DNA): TGTGCCACCGCTCGGGAGACTAGAGAAGAGACCCAGTACTTC.

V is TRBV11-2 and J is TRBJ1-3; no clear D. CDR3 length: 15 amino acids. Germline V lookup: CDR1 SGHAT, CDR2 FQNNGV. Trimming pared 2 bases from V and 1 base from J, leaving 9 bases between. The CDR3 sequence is CASSLFPGSGNTIYF. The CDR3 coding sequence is TGTGCCAGCAGCTTATTTCCGGGATCTGGAAACACCATATATTTT.

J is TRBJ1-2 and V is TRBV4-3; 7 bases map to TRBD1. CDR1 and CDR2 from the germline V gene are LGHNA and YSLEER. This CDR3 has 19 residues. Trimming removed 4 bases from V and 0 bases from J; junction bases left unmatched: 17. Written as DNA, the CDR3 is TGCGCCAGCAGCCTCCTAGATGGCGGGGACAGCTATACTAACTATGGCTACACCTTC. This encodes CASSLLDGGDSYTNYGYTF.

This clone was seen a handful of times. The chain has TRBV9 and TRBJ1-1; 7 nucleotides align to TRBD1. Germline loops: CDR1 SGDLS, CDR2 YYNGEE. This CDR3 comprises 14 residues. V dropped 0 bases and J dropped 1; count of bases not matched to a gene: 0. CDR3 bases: TGTGCCAGCAGCGTAGGACAGGGGAACACTGAAGCTTTCTTT. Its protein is CASSVGQGNTEAFF.

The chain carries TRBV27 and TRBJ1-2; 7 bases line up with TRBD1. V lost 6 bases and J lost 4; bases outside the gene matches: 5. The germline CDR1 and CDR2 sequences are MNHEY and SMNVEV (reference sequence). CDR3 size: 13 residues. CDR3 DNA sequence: TGTGCCAGCAGCCCACAGGGGTCCTATGGCTACACCTTC. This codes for CASSPQGSYGYTF.

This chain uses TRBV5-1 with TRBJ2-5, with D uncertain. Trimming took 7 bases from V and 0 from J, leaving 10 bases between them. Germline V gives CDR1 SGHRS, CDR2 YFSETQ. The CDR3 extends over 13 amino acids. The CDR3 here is CASRVGNQETQYF. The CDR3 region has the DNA TGCGCCAGCCGGGTAGGCAACCAAGAGACCCAGTACTTC.

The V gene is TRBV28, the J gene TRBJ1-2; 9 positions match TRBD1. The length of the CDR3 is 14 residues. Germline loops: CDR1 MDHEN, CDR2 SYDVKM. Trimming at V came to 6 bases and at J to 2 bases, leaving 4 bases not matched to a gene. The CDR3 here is CASRGTGLNYGYTF. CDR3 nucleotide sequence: TGTGCCAGCAGAGGGACAGGGCTAAACTATGGCTACACCTTC.

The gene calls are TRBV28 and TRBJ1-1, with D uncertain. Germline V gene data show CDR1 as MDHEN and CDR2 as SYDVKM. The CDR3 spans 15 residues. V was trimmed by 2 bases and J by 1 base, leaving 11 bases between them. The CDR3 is CASSLPQEENTEAFF. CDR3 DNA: TGTGCCAGCAGTTTACCCCAGGAGGAGAACACTGAAGCTTTCTTT.

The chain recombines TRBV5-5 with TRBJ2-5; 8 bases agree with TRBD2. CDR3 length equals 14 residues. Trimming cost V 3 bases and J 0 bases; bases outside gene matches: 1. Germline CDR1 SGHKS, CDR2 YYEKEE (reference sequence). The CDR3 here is CASSWRGDQETQYF. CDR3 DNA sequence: TGTGCCAGCAGCTGGCGGGGGGACCAAGAGACCCAGTACTTC.

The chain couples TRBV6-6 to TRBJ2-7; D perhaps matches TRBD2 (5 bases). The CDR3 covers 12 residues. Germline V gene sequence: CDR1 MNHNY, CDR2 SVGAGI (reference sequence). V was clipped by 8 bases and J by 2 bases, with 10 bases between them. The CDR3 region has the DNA TGTGCCAGCGGAGCTAGCCCCTACGAGCAGTACTTC. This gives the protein CASGASPYEQYF.

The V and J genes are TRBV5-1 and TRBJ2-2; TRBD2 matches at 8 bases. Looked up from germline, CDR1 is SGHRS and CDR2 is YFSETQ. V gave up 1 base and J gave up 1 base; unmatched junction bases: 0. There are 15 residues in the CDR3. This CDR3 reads CASSLTSGNTGELFF. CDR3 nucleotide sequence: TGCGCCAGCAGCTTGACTAGCGGGAACACCGGGGAGCTGTTTTTT.

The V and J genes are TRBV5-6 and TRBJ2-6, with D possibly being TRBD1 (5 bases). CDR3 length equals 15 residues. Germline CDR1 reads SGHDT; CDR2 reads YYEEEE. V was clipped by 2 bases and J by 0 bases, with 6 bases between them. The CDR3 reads CASSFRGSGANVLTF. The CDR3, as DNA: TGTGCCAGCAGCTTTAGGGGCTCTGGGGCCAACGTCCTGACTTTC.

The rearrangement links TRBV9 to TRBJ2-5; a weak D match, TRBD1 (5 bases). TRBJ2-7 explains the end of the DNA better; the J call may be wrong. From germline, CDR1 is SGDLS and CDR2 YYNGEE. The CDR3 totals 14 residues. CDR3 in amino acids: CASSRRQPSYEQYF. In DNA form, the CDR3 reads TGTGCCAGCAGCAGACGACAGCCCTCCTACGAGCAGTACTTC.

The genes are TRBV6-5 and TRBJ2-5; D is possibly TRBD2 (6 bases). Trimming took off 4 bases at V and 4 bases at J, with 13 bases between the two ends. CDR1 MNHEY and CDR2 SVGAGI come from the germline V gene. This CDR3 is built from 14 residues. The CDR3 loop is CASSLSRGGETQYF. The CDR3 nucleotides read TGTGCCAGCAGTTTGAGTAGGGGAGGAGAGACCCAGTACTTC.

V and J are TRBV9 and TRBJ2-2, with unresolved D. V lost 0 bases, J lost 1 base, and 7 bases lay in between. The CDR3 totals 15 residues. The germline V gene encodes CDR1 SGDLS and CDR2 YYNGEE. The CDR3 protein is CASSVDPLNTGELFF. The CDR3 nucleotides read TGTGCCAGCAGCGTAGACCCACTGAACACCGGGGAGCTGTTTTTT.

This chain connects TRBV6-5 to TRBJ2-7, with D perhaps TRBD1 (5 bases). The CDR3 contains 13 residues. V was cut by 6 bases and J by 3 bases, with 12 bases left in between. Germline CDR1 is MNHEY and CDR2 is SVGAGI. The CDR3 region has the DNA TGTGCCAGCAGGGACGGACACAACTACGAGCAGTACTTC. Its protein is CASRDGHNYEQYF.

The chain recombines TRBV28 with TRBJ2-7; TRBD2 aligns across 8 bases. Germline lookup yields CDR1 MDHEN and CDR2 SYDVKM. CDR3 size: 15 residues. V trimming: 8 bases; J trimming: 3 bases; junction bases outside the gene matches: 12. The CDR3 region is CASGEVAGSNYEQYF. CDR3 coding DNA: TGTGCCAGCGGAGAGGTAGCGGGATCTAACTACGAGCAGTACTTC.

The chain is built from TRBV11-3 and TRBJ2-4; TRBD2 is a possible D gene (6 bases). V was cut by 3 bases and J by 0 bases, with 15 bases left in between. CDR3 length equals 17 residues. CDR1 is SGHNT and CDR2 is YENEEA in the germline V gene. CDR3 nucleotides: TGTGCCAGCAGCTTTGGCGGTGGGGGACTAGCCAAAAACATTCAGTACTTC. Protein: CASSFGGGGLAKNIQYF.

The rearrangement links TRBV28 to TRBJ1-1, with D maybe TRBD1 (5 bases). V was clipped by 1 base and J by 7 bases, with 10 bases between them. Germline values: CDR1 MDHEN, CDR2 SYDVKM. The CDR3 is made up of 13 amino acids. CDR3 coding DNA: TGTGCCAGCAGTTTATATGGGGGGGATGAAGCTTTCTTT. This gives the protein CASSLYGGDEAFF.

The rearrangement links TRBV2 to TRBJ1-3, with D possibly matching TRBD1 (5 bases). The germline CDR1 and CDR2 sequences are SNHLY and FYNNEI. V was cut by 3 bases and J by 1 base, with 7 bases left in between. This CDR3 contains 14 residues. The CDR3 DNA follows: TGTGCCAGCAGTGAGGCAGGGTCTGGAAACACCATATATTTT. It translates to CASSEAGSGNTIYF.

In DNA, the CDR3 is TGTGCCTGGAGTGTACGAGAAGGACTGAGCAATCAGCCCCAGCATTTT. Protein product: CAWSVREGLSNQPQHF. The rearrangement links TRBV30 to TRBJ1-5, with D unresolved. Germline V gene lookup returns CDR1 GTSNPN and CDR2 SVGIG (reference sequence). V was trimmed by 0 bases and J by 1 base, leaving 13 bases between them. The CDR3 consists of 16 residues.

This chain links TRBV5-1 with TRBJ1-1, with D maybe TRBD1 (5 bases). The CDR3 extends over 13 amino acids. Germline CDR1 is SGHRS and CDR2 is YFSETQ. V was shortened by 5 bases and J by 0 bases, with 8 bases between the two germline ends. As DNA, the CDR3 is TGCGCCAGCAGTCCAGGGATGAACACTGAAGCTTTCTTT. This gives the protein CASSPGMNTEAFF.